A selection of T cell receptor beta chains follows, all from one sample in a study of CD8+CD57+ T cells in acquired aplastic anemia. TCRdb reprocessed the reads via MiXCR and lists one record per CDR3 protein. The sample yields some 280,000 distinct CDR3 sequences, 45% to 65% seen once. Sample: sorted CD4+, CD8+, or CD8+CD57+ T cells (not recorded which) from PBMCs. The origin of the receptors is a human donor with severe aplastic anemia or a healthy control (not recorded which). CDR3s include the opening cysteine and the closing phenylalanine or tryptophan.

J gene: TRBJ1-2
V gene: TRBV20-1
CDR3 protein: CSATQELYGYTF

J gene: TRBJ1-4
V gene: TRBV14
CDR3 protein: CASSPTGRKLFF

J gene: TRBJ1-2
V gene: TRBV3-2
CDR3 protein: CASSQREGWDYGYTF

J gene: TRBJ1-1
V gene: TRBV9
CDR3 protein: CASSVASHTEAFF

J gene: TRBJ1-1
V gene: TRBV14
CDR3 protein: CASSQARANTEAFF

J gene: TRBJ1-6
V gene: TRBV5-1
CDR3 protein: CASSPEKNSPLHF

J gene: TRBJ2-3
V gene: TRBV15
CDR3 protein: CATSRALGSTDTQYF

J gene: TRBJ1-3
V gene: TRBV5-1
CDR3 protein: CASSFRDPRAGNTIYF

J gene: TRBJ2-3
V gene: TRBV18
CDR3 protein: CASSPPGQGSDTQYF

J gene: TRBJ2-1
V gene: TRBV10-1
CDR3 protein: CARRYGGFSAFPEFF

J gene: TRBJ1-2
V gene: TRBV13
CDR3 protein: CASSLGGQGRYYGYTF

J gene: TRBJ2-7
V gene: TRBV19
CDR3 protein: CASRITPRDTYEQYF

J gene: TRBJ2-7
V gene: TRBV2
CDR3 protein: CASSEFQRGAGEQYF

J gene: TRBJ1-2
V gene: TRBV12-3/TRBV12-4
CDR3 protein: CASSLHSYGYTF

J gene: TRBJ1-6
V gene: TRBV5-1
CDR3 protein: CASSSGSYNSPLHF

J gene: TRBJ1-4
V gene: TRBV7-2
CDR3 protein: CASSNRDATNEKLFF

J gene: TRBJ2-2
V gene: TRBV9
CDR3 protein: CASSVARVPTNTGELFF

J gene: TRBJ2-3
V gene: TRBV2
CDR3 protein: CASRWTSGTYTDTQYF

J gene: TRBJ2-7
V gene: TRBV9
CDR3 protein: CASSATGQSYEQYF

J gene: TRBJ2-7
V gene: TRBV20-1
CDR3 protein: CSARDRLAGEQYF

J gene: TRBJ1-2
V gene: TRBV7-2
CDR3 protein: CASSFGQGYSYGYTF

J gene: TRBJ2-5
V gene: TRBV10-2
CDR3 protein: CASSDRAGAQETQYF

J gene: TRBJ2-7
V gene: TRBV5-1
CDR3 protein: CASSLDGQGASYEQYF

J gene: TRBJ2-7
V gene: TRBV20-1
CDR3 protein: CSARRAAPGDYEQYF

J gene: TRBJ1-1
V gene: TRBV20-1
CDR3 protein: CSARGAAYNEAFF

J gene: TRBJ2-7
V gene: TRBV19
CDR3 protein: CASSVPGYEQYF

J gene: TRBJ2-2
V gene: TRBV9
CDR3 protein: CASTPGTLGTGELFF

J gene: TRBJ1-4
V gene: TRBV10-1
CDR3 protein: CASSESDREDEKLFF

J gene: TRBJ1-5
V gene: TRBV7-6
CDR3 protein: CASSLEGRGGNQPQHF

J gene: TRBJ1-5
V gene: TRBV6-2/TRBV6-3
CDR3 protein: CASSYYADRGNQPQHF

J gene: TRBJ2-1
V gene: TRBV2
CDR3 protein: CASSETSGGAGEQFF

J gene: TRBJ2-5
V gene: TRBV4-1
CDR3 protein: CASSRRAGVSQETQYF

J gene: TRBJ2-5
V gene: TRBV3-1
CDR3 protein: CASSPRSGGETQYF

J gene: TRBJ2-2
V gene: TRBV7-3
CDR3 protein: CASSLSQGTGTGIGELFF

J gene: TRBJ2-1
V gene: TRBV12-3/TRBV12-4
CDR3 protein: CASSPGTSGHNEQSF

J gene: TRBJ2-7
V gene: TRBV20-1
CDR3 protein: CSAKSITPFGEQYF

J gene: TRBJ2-5
V gene: TRBV2
CDR3 protein: CASSRGQETQYF

J gene: TRBJ2-3
V gene: TRBV3-1
CDR3 protein: CASSQDLPNPVTDTQYF

J gene: TRBJ1-2
V gene: TRBV29-1
CDR3 protein: CSVEEDRERGYTF

J gene: TRBJ2-3
V gene: TRBV20-1
CDR3 protein: CSARGGQGGPDTQYF

J gene: TRBJ2-1
V gene: TRBV7-9
CDR3 protein: CASSVASGGYNEQFF

J gene: TRBJ1-2
V gene: TRBV19
CDR3 protein: CASSVTGAASYGYTF

J gene: TRBJ2-2
V gene: TRBV5-1
CDR3 protein: CASSLDGGASTGELFF

J gene: TRBJ1-2
V gene: TRBV20-1
CDR3 protein: CSAAHSGYTF

J gene: TRBJ2-7
V gene: TRBV7-3
CDR3 protein: CASSSQGAFGEQYF

J gene: TRBJ1-3
V gene: TRBV12-3/TRBV12-4
CDR3 protein: CTGGEGKSSGNTIYF

J gene: TRBJ2-7
V gene: TRBV2
CDR3 protein: CASRQAGLASEQYF

J gene: TRBJ2-1
V gene: TRBV14
CDR3 protein: CASSARTSGGSNEQFF

J gene: TRBJ1-1
V gene: TRBV18
CDR3 protein: CASSPPGGNTEAFF

J gene: TRBJ2-5
V gene: TRBV12-5
CDR3 protein: CASGLGTETQYF

J gene: TRBJ1-1
V gene: TRBV2
CDR3 protein: CASRRGGMNTEAFF

J gene: TRBJ1-2
V gene: TRBV19
CDR3 protein: CASTPPTGTPYGYTF

J gene: TRBJ2-3
V gene: TRBV7-2
CDR3 protein: CASSFPGQGKDTQYF